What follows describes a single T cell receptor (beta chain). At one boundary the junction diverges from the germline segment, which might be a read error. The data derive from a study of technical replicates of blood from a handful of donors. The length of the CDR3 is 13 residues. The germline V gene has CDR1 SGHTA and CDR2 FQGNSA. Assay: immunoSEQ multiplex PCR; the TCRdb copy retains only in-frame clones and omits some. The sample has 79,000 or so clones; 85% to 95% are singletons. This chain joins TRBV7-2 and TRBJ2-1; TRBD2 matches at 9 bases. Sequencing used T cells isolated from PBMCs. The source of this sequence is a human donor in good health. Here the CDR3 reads CASSLAGVSEQFF. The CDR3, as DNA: TGTGCCAGCAGTTTAGCGGGAGTAAGTGAGCAGTTCTTC.